Only a few counts were recorded for the clone carrying this T cell receptor beta chain. Its antigen is still unknown. Study processing details: ImmunoSEQ output lacked quality scores and full-length reads, limiting matched filtering. TCRdb's copy holds only in-frame clones and misses some; the assay was immunoSEQ multiplex PCR. The DNA was the basis for D and trimming; V, J and clone size are from that table. The sample includes over 95,000 clones, around 68% seen only once; the top ten take roughly 23%. Per germline, CDR1 MNHNS and CDR2 SASEGT. This CDR3 has 15 residues. V shed 6 bases and J shed 4 bases, with 16 bases lying between them. The data derive from a study of shared clonotypes between healthy human individuals. Study overall: Three CD4 naive, three CD4 memory, two CD8 naive and one CD8 memory plate were used per donor.

Notes on the study in general: Naive subsets generally exceeded memory subsets in estimated richness. The sampled material consisted only of blood, and tissue repertoires are likely to differ.

This receptor was taken from a woman aged 25 to 45 in good health. The rearrangement uses TRBV6-1 and TRBJ2-1; no reliable D call. Sample: memory CD8+ T cells sorted from blood. Subset given: CD45RO+ cells pooled with CCR7-negative TemRA cells. The CDR3 DNA reads TGTGCCAGCAGCGAAAACCGGGCCTTTTACAATGAGCAGTTCTTC. This sequence encodes CASSENRAFYNEQFF.